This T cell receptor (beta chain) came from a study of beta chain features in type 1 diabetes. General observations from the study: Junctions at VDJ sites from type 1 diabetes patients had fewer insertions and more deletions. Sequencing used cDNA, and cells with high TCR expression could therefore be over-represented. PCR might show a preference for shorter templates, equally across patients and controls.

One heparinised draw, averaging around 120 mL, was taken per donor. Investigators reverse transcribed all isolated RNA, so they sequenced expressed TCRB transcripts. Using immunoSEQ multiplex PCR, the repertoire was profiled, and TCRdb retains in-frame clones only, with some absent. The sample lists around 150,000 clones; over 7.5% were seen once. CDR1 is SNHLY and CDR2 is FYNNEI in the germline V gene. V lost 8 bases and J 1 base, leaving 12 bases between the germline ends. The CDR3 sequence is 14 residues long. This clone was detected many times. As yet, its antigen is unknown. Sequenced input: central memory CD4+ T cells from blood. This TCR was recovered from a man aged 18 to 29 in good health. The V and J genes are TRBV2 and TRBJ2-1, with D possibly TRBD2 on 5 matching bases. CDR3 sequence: CASCIRGSYNEQFF. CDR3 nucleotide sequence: TGTGCCAGCTGCATACGAGGGTCCTACAATGAGCAGTTCTTC.